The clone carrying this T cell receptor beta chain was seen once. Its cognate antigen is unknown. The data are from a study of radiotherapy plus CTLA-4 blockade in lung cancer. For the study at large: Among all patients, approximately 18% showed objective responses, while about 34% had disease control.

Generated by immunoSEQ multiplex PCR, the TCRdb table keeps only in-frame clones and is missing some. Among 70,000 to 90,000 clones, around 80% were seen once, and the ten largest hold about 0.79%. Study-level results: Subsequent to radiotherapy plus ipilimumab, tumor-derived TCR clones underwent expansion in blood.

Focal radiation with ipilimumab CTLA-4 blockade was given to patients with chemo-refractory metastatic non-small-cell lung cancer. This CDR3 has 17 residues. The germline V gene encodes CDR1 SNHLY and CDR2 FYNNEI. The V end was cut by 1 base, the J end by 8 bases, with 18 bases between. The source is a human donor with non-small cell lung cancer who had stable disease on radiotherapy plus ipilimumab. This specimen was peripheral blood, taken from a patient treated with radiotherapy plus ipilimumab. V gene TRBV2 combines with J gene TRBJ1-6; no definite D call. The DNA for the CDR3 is TGTGCCAGCAGTGAAGTGTCCAGGTTGGGAGAACATTCACCCCTCCACTTT. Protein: CASSEVSRLGEHSPLHF.